The source of this T cell receptor (beta chain) is a study of blood T cell repertoires in COVID-19. TCRdb's table, derived via immunoSEQ multiplex PCR, lists solely in-frame clones and lacks some. This table holds 130,000 or so clones, 80% to 90% found once. This CDR3 comprises 15 residues. Germline V gene sequence: CDR1 SGHNT, CDR2 YENEEA. V shed 5 bases and J 5 bases; nucleotides not matched to a gene: 12. Input material: PBMCs or T cells enriched from blood (not recorded which). The receptor's source is a man aged 35 to 55 with acute COVID-19. The chain links TRBV11-3 to TRBJ2-7, with 7 bases matching TRBD2. CDR3 DNA: TGTGCCAGCAGCGAAGGGGCGGGAGCATCCCACGAGCAGTACTTC. Translation gives CASSEGAGASHEQYF.